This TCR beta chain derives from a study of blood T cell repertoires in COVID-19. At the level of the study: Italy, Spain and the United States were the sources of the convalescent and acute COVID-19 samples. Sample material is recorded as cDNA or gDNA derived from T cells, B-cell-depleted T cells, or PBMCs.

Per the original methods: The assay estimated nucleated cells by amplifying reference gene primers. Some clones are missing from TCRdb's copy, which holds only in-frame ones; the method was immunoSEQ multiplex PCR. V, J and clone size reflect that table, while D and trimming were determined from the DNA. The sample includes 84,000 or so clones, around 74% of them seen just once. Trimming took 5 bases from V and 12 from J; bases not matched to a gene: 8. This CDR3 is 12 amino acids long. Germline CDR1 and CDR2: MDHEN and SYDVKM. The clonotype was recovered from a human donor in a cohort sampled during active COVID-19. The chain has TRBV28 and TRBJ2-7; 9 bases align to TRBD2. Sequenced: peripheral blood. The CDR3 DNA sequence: TGTGCCAGCAGTAAGAGCGGGACTAGCTTGTACTTC. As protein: CASSKSGTSLYF.